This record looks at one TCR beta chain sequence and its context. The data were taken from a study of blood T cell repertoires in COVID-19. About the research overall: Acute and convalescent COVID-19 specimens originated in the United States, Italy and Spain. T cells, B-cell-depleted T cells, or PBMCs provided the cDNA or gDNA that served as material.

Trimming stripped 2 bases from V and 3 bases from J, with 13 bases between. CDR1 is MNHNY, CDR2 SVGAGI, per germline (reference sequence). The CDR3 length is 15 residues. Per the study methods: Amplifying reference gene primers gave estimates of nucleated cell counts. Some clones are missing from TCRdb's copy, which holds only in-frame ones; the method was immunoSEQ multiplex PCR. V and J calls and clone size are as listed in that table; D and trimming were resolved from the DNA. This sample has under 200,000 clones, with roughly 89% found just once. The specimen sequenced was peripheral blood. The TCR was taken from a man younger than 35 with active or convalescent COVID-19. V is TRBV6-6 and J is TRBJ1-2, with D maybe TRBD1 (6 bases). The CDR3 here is CASSYLRAGDYGYTF. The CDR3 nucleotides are TGTGCCAGCAGTTACCTCCGGGCAGGGGACTATGGCTACACCTTC.